What follows describes a single T cell receptor beta chain. Its specificity is unknown. Germline V gene lookup returns CDR1 LGHNA and CDR2 YNFKEQ. CDR3 size: 13 residues. With 0 bases removed from V and 4 bases from J, the gap between germline ends came to 6 bases. This specimen belongs to a study of vaccination effects on CD4 cells after COVID-19. TCRdb's table, derived via immunoSEQ multiplex PCR, lists solely in-frame clones and lacks some. The top ten clones hold about 12% of a sample with 45,000 to 60,000 clones, about 78% of them seen once. After less than twelve days in culture, the CD4+ T cells were isolated. Half the medium was swapped for IL-2 medium on days 3 and 7.

Specimen: CD4+ T cells from PBMCs cultured without peptide, collected before COVID-19 vaccination. This TCR was sampled from a human donor who had a prior SARS-CoV-2 infection. This rearrangement joins TRBV4-2 to TRBJ2-5; D gene ambiguous. The CDR3 here is CASSQDRRETQYF. CDR3 nucleotide sequence: TGTGCCAGCAGCCAAGATAGGAGAGAGACCCAGTACTTC.